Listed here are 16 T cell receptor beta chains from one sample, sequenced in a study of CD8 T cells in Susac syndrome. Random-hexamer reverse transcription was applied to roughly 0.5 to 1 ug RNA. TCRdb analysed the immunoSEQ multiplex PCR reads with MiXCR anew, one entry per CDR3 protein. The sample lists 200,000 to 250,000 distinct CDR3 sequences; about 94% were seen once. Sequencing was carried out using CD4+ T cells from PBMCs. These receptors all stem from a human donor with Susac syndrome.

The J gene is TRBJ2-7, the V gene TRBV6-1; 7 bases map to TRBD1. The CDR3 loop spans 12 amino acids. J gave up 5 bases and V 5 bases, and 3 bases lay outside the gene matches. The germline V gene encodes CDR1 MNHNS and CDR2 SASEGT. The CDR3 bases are TGTGCCAGCAGTCGCACAGGGGACGAGCAGTACTTC. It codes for CASSRTGDEQYF.

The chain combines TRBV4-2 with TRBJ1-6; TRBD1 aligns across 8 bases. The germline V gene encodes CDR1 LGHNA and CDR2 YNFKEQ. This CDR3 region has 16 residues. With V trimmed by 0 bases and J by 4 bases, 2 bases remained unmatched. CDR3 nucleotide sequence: TGTGCCAGCAGCCAAGAGGGACAGGTTTATAATTCACCCCTCCACTTT. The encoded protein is CASSQEGQVYNSPLHF.

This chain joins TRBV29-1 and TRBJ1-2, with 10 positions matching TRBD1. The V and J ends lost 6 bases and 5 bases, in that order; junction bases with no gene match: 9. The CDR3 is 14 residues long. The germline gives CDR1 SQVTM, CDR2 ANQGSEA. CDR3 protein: CSVAPGQGLYGYTF. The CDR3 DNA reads TGCAGCGTCGCCCCGGGACAGGGGCTTTATGGCTACACCTTC.

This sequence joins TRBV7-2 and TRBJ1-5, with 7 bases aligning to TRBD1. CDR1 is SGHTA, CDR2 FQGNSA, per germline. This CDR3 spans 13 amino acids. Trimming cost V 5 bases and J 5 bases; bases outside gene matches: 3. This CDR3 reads CASSITGDQPQHF. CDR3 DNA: TGTGCCAGCAGCATAACAGGGGATCAGCCCCAGCATTTT.

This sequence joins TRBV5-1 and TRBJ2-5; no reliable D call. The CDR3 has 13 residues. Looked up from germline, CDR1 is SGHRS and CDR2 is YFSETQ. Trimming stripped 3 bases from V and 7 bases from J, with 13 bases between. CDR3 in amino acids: CASSSPGVGTQYF. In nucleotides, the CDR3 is TGCGCCAGCAGCTCCCCCGGCGTAGGGACCCAGTACTTC.

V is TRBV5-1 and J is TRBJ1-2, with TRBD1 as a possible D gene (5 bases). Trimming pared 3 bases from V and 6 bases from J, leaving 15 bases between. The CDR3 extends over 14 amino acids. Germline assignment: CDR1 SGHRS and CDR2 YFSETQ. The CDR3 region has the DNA TGCGCCAGCAGCTCGATCGTCGGGGGAGATGGCTACACCTTC. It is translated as CASSSIVGGDGYTF.

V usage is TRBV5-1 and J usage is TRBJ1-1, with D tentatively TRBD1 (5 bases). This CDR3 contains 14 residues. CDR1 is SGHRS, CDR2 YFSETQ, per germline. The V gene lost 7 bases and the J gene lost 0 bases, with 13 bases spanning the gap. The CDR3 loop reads CASAEGSMNTEAFF. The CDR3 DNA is TGCGCCAGCGCCGAGGGGTCCATGAACACTGAAGCTTTCTTT.

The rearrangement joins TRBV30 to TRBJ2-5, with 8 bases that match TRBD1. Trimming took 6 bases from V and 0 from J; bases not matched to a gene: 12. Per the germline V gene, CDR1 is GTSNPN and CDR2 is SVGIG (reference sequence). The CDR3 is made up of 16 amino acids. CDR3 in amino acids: CACERSGTGYQETQYF. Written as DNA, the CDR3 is TGTGCCTGCGAGCGATCCGGGACAGGTTACCAAGAGACCCAGTACTTC.

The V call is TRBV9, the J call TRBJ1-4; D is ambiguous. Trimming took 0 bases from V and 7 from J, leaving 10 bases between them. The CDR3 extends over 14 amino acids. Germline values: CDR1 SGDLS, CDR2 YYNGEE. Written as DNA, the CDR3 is TGTGCCAGCAGCGTAGGGCCCGACGGTGAAAAACTGTTTTTT. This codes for CASSVGPDGEKLFF.

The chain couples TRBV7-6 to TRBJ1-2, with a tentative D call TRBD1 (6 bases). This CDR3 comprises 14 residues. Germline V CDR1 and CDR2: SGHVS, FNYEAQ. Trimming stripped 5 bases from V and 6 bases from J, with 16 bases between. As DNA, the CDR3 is TGTGCCAGCAGCAAGACAACGGGGGGCGATGGCTACACCTTC. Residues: CASSKTTGGDGYTF.

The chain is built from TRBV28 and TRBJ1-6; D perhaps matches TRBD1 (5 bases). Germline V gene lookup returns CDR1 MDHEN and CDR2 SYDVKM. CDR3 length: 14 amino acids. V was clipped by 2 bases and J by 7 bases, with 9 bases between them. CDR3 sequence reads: CASSLRDVNSPLHF. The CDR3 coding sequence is TGTGCCAGCAGTTTAAGGGACGTAAATTCACCCCTCCACTTT.

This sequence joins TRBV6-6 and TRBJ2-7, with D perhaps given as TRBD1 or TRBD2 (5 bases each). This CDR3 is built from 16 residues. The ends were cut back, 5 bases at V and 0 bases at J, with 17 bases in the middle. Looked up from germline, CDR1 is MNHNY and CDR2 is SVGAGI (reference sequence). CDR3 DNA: TGTGCCAGCAGTCCCAACCCGGGACGGAGCTCCTACGAGCAGTACTTC. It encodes CASSPNPGRSSYEQYF.

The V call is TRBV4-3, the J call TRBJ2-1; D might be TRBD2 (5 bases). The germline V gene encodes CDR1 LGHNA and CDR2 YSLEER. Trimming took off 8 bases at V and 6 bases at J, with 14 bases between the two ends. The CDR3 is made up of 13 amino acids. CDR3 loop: CASGIRAGNEQFF. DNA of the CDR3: TGCGCCAGCGGAATTAGGGCGGGCAATGAGCAGTTCTTC.

The CDR3 sequence: CSALSGGRNQPQHF. CDR3 sequence (DNA): TGCAGTGCCCTGTCCGGGGGGCGCAATCAGCCCCAGCATTTT. V usage is TRBV20-1 and J usage is TRBJ1-5; D is perhaps TRBD1 (6 bases). Between the trimmed V and J ends, which lost 6 bases and 2 bases, there was a span of 14 bases. There are 14 residues in the CDR3. Germline CDR1 is DFQATT and CDR2 is SNEGSKA (reference sequence).

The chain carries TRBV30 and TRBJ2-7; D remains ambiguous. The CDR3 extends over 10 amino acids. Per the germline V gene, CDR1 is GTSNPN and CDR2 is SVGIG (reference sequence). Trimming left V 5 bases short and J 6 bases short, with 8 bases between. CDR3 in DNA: TGTGCCTGGTTCTCAGTCGAGCAGTACTTC. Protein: CAWFSVEQYF.

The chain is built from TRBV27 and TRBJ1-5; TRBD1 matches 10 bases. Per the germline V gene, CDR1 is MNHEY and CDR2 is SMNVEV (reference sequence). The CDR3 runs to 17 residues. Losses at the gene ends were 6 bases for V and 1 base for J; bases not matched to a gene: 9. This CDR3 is CASSLSSGQGSNQPQHF. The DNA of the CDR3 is TGTGCCAGCAGCCTATCTTCGGGACAGGGGAGCAATCAGCCCCAGCATTTT.